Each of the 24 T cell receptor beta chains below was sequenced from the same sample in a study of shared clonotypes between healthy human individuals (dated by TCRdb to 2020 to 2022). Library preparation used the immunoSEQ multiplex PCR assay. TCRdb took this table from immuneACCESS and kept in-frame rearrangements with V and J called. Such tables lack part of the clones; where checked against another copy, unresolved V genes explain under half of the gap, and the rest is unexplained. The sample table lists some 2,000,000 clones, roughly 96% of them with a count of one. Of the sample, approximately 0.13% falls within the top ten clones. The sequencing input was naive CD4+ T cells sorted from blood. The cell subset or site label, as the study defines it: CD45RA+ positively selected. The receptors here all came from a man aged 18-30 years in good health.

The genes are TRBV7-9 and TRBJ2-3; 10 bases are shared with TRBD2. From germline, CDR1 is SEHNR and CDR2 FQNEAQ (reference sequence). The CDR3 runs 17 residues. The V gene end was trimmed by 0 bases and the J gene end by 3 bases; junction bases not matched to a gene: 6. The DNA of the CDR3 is TGTGCCAGCAGCTTAGCCCTAGCGGGAGAGGCTACAGATACGCAGTATTTT. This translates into CASSLALAGEATDTQYF.

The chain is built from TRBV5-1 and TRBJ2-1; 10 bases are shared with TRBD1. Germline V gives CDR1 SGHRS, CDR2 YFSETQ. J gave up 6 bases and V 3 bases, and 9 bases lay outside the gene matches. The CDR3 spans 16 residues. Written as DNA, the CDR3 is TGCGCCAGCAGCTCGACGGACAGGGGGTTCCTCAATGAGCAGTTCTTC. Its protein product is CASSSTDRGFLNEQFF.

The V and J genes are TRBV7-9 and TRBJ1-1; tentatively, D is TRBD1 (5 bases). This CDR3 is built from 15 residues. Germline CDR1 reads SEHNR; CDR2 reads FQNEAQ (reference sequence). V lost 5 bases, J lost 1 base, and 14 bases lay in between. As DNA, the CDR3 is TGTGCCAGCAGCCCCGTGGGACCCTCGAACACTGAAGCTTTCTTT. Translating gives CASSPVGPSNTEAFF.

The CDR3 nucleotides are TGTGCCAGCAGCTTAAAACCAAGCCCAGCGGGGGGTACAGATACGCAGTATTTT. Translated, it gives CASSLKPSPAGGTDTQYF. The J gene is TRBJ2-3, the V gene TRBV7-3; 9 bases align to TRBD2. J gave up 3 bases and V 1 base, and 11 bases lay outside the gene matches. Germline V gene lookup returns CDR1 SGHTA and CDR2 FQGTGA. The CDR3 runs to 18 residues.

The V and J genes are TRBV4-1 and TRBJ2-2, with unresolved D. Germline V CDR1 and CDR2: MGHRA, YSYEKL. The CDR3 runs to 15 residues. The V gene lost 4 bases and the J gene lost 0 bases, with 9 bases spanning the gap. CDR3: CASSPLQANTGELFF. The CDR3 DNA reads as TGCGCCAGCAGCCCGCTCCAGGCGAACACCGGGGAGCTGTTTTTT.

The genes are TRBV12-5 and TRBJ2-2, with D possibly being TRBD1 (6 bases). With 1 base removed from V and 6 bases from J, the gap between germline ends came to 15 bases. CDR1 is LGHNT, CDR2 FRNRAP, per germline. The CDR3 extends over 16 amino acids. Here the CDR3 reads CASGLAAGVDAGELFF. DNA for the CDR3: TGTGCTAGTGGTTTGGCGGCAGGGGTTGACGCCGGGGAGCTGTTTTTT.

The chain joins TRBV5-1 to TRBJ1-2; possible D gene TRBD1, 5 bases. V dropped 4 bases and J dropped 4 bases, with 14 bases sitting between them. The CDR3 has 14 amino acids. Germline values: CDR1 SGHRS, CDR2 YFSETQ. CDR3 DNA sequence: TGCGCCAGCAGCGACCAGGACAAAATCTATGGCTACACCTTC. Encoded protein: CASSDQDKIYGYTF.

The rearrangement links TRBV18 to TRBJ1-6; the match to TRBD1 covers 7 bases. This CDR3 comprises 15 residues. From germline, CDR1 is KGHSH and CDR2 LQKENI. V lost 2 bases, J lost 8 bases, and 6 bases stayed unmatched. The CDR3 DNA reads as TGTGCCAGCTCACCAATGACAGGGTGGGATTCACCCCTCCACTTT. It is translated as CASSPMTGWDSPLHF. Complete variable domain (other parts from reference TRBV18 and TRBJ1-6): NAGVMQNPRHLVRRRGQEARLRCSPMKGHSHVYWYRQLPEEGLKFMVYLQKENIIDESGMPKERFSAEFPKEGPSILRIQQVVRGDSAAYFCASSPMTGWDSPLHFGNGTRLTVT.

The CDR3 loop is CASRPHRGPGNTIYF. In DNA form, the CDR3 reads TGTGCCAGCAGGCCCCACAGGGGGCCGGGAAACACCATATATTTT. The V gene is TRBV7-2, the J gene TRBJ1-3; TRBD1 matches at 9 bases. This CDR3 comprises 15 residues. V shed 6 bases and J 4 bases; nucleotides not matched to a gene: 7. The germline CDR1 and CDR2 sequences are SGHTA and FQGNSA.

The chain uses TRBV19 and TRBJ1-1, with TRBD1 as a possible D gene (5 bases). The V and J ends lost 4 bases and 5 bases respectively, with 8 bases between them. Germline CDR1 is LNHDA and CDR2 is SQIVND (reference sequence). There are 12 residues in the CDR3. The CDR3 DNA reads TGTGCCAGTAGTAAGGAGGGGACTGAAGCTTTCTTT. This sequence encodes CASSKEGTEAFF.

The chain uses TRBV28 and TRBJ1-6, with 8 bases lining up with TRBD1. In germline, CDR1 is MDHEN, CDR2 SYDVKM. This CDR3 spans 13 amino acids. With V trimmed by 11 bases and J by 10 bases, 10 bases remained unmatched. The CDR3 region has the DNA TGTGCCGCCGAGGACAGGGATCTCTCACCCCTCCACTTT. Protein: CAAEDRDLSPLHF. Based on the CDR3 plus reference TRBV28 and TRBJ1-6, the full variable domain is DVKVTQSSRYLVKRTGEKVFLECVQDMDHENMFWYRQDPGLGLRLIYFSYDVKMKEKGDIPEGYSVSREKKERFSLILESASTNQTSMYLCAAEDRDLSPLHFGNGTRLTVT.

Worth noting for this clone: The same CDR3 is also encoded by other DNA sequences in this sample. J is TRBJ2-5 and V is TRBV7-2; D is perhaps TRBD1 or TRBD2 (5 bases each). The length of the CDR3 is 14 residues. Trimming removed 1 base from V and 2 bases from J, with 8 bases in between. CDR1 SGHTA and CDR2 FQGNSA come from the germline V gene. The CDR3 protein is CASSLGGGQETQYF. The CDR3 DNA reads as TGTGCCAGCAGCTTAGGTGGGGGACAAGAGACCCAGTACTTC.

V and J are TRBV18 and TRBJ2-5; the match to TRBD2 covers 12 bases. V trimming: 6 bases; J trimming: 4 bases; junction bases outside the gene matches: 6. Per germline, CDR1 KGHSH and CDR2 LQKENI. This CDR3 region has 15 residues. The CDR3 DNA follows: TGTGCCAGCTCCCCTAGCGGGGGGGCCGGAGAGACCCAGTACTTC. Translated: CASSPSGGAGETQYF.

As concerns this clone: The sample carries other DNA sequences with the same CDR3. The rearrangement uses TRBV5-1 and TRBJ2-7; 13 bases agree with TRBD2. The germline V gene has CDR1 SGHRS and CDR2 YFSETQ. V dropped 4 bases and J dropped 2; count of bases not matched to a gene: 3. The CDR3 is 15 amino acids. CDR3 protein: CASSGGLAGTYEQYF. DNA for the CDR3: TGCGCCAGCAGCGGGGGACTAGCGGGGACCTACGAGCAGTACTTC.

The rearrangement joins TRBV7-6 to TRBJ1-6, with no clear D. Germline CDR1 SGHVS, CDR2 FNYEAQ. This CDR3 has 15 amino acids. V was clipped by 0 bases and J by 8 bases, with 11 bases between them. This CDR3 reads CASSLAHKGDSPLHF. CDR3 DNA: TGTGCCAGCAGCTTAGCGCATAAGGGCGATTCACCCCTCCACTTT. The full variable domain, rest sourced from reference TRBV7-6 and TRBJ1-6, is GAGVSQSPRYKVTKRGQDVALRCDPISGHVSLYWYRQALGQGPEFLTYFNYEAQQDKSGLPNDRFSAERPEGSISTLTIQRTEQRDSAMYRCASSLAHKGDSPLHFGNGTRLTVT.

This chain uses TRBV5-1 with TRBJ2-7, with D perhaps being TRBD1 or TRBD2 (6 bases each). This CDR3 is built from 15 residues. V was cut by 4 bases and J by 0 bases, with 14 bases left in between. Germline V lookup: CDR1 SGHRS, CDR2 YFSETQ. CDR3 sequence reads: CASSPEGGSSYEQYF. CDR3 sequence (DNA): TGCGCCAGCAGCCCGGAGGGGGGCAGCTCCTACGAGCAGTACTTC.

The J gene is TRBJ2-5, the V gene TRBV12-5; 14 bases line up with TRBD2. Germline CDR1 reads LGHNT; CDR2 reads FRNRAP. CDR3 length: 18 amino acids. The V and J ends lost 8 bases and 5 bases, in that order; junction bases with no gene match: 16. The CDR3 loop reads CASLGTSGSVPLGETQYF. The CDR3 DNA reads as TGTGCTAGTTTAGGGACTAGCGGGAGTGTTCCCTTGGGGGAGACCCAGTACTTC.

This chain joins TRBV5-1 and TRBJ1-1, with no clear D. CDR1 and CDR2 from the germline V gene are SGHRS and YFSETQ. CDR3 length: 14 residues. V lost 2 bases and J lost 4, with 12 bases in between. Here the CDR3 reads CASSLRAVGTEAFF. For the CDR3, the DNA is TGCGCCAGCAGCTTACGCGCCGTCGGCACTGAAGCTTTCTTT. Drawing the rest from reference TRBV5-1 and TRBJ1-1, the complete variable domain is KAGVTQTPRYLIKTRGQQVTLSCSPISGHRSVSWYQQTPGQGLQFLFEYFSETQRNKGNFPGRFSGRQFSNSRSEMNVSTLELGDSALYLCASSLRAVGTEAFFGQGTRLTVV.

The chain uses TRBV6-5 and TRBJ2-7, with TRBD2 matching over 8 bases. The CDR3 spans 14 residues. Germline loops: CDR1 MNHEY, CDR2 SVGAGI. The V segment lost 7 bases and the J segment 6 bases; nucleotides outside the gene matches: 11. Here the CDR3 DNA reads TGTGCCAGCAACTACGGGGGGGGCTCAGGCGAGCAGTACTTC. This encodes CASNYGGGSGEQYF.

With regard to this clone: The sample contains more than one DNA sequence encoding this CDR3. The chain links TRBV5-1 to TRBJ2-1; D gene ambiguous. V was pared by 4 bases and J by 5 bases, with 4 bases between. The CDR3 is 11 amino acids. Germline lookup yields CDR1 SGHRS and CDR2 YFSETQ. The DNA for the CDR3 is TGCGCCAGCAGCCTAAACAATGAGCAGTTCTTC. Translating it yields CASSLNNEQFF.

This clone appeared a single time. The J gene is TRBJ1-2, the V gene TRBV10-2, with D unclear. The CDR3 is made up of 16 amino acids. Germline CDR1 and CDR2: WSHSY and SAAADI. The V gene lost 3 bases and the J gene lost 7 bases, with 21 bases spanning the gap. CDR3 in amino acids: CASSDHVLGSAGGYTF. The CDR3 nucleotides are TGCGCCAGCAGTGATCACGTATTGGGGAGCGCGGGTGGCTACACCTTC.

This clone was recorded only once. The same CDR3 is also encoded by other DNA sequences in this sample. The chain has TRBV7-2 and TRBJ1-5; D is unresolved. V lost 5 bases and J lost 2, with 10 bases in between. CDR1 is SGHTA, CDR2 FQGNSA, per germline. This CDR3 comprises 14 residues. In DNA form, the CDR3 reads TGTGCCAGCAGCCCCGGACGGGGCAATCAGCCCCAGCATTTT. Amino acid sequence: CASSPGRGNQPQHF.

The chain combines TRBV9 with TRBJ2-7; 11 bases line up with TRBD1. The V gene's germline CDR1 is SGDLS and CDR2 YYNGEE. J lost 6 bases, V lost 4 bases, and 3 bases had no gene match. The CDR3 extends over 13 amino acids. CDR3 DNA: TGTGCCAGCAGCTCTGGGACAGGGGGCGAGCAGTACTTC. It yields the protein CASSSGTGGEQYF.

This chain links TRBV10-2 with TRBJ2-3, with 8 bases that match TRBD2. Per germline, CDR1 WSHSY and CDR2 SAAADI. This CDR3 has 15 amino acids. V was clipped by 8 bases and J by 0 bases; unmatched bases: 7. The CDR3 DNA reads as TGCGCCAGCGGCACGGGGGGGCCGAGCACAGATACGCAGTATTTT. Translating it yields CASGTGGPSTDTQYF.